The 22 T cell receptor beta chains presented below share a single source sample, sequenced in a study of cytomegalovirus exposure and HLA in healthy donors. The PCR used 60 Vbeta and 13 Jbeta primers. TCRdb keeps only in-frame clones here, not all; method: immunoSEQ multiplex PCR. The sample records about 62,000 clones, about four fifths being singletons. The sequencing sample was made of PBMCs. These receptors all stem from a woman between 25 and 40 years old in good health and CMV-seronegative.

The chain employs TRBV28 and TRBJ1-4; D is unresolved. The ends were cut back, 7 bases at V and 11 bases at J, with 11 bases in the middle. Germline V gene data show CDR1 as MDHEN and CDR2 as SYDVKM. The CDR3 runs 11 residues. The CDR3: CASKMREKLFF. The CDR3 nucleotides read TGTGCCAGCAAGATGAGGGAGAAACTGTTTTTT.

This chain joins TRBV4-2 and TRBJ1-1, with TRBD1 identical over 8 bases. V shed 2 bases and J 7 bases; nucleotides not matched to a gene: 9. The germline V gene encodes CDR1 LGHNA and CDR2 YNFKEQ. The CDR3 runs to 15 residues. CDR3 amino acids: CASSQSDRGPYEAFF. Written as DNA, the CDR3 is TGTGCCAGCAGCCAATCCGACAGGGGACCCTATGAAGCTTTCTTT.

Remarks on this clone: Other DNA sequences from this sample encode an identical CDR3 as well. The chain is built from TRBV18 and TRBJ1-1, with D possibly matching TRBD1 (6 bases). Germline V lookup: CDR1 KGHSH, CDR2 LQKENI. With 2 bases removed from V and 1 base from J, the gap between germline ends came to 8 bases. The CDR3 covers 14 residues. The CDR3 nucleotides are TGTGCCAGCTCACCAAGCAGGGGGAACACTGAAGCTTTCTTT. This translates into CASSPSRGNTEAFF.

The V and J genes are TRBV6-1 and TRBJ2-2; TRBD2 matches at 8 bases. This CDR3 region has 15 residues. Trimming cost V 6 bases and J 7 bases; bases outside gene matches: 10. Germline CDR1 reads MNHNS; CDR2 reads SASEGT. The CDR3 DNA reads TGTGCCAGCAGATTGGACGGGAGGGCCGTCGGGGAGCTGTTTTTT. Protein product: CASRLDGRAVGELFF.

This chain joins TRBV6-1 and TRBJ1-1, with D possibly matching TRBD1 (5 bases). CDR3 length equals 11 residues. V dropped 4 bases and J dropped 10 bases, with 10 bases sitting between them. CDR1 and CDR2 (germline): MNHNS, SASEGT. The CDR3: CASSARRGAFF. CDR3 DNA: TGTGCCAGCAGTGCGAGGAGGGGAGCTTTCTTT.

This clone was recorded only once. This rearrangement joins TRBV19 to TRBJ2-1; 10 bases map to TRBD2. The V and J ends lost 5 bases and 0 bases, in that order; junction bases with no gene match: 1. The CDR3 sequence is 15 residues long. In germline, CDR1 is LNHDA, CDR2 SQIVND (reference sequence). The CDR3 spells CASSPSGSSYNEQFF. CDR3 nucleotides: TGTGCCAGTAGTCCTAGCGGGAGCTCCTACAATGAGCAGTTCTTC.

The table lists this clone with a few counts. V gene TRBV5-6 combines with J gene TRBJ2-5; possible D gene TRBD2, 6 bases. V lost 1 base and J 2 bases, leaving 9 bases between the germline ends. Germline V CDR1 and CDR2: SGHDT, YYEEEE. CDR3 length: 14 residues. In DNA, the CDR3 is TGTGCCAGCAGCTTGTCCGGGACTCAAGAGACCCAGTACTTC. Translation: CASSLSGTQETQYF.

This clone was observed a handful of times. This rearrangement joins TRBV11-2 to TRBJ2-5; unclear D gene. Germline lookup yields CDR1 SGHAT and CDR2 FQNNGV. The CDR3 is 15 amino acids. The V and J ends lost 0 bases and 4 bases respectively, with 12 bases between them. DNA for the CDR3: TGTGCCAGCAGCTTAGAACGCCTGGCAAGAGAGACCCAGTACTTC. Its protein is CASSLERLARETQYF.

V and J are TRBV7-8 and TRBJ2-2; D uncertain. Per the germline V gene, CDR1 is SGHVS and CDR2 is FQNEAQ. The length of the CDR3 is 15 residues. Trimming removed 1 base at V and 1 base at J, with 7 bases between. The CDR3, as DNA: TGTGCCAGCAGCTTAGTACCTAGGAACACCGGGGAGCTGTTTTTT. It yields the protein CASSLVPRNTGELFF.

This clone was recorded only once. This chain joins TRBV7-9 and TRBJ2-3, with 10 bases identical to TRBD2. This CDR3 has 16 amino acids. Germline V gene sequence: CDR1 SEHNR, CDR2 FQNEAQ (reference sequence). J gave up 2 bases and V 4 bases, and 6 bases lay outside the gene matches. The CDR3 region is CASSSGLASPTDTQYF. The CDR3, as DNA: TGTGCCAGCAGCTCGGGACTAGCGAGCCCCACAGATACGCAGTATTTT.

The chain combines TRBV5-1 with TRBJ2-1, with D possibly TRBD2 on 6 matching bases. V lost 2 bases and J 4 bases, leaving 28 bases between the germline ends. CDR1 and CDR2 (germline): SGHRS, YFSETQ. The CDR3 totals 20 residues. CDR3 DNA sequence: TGCGCCAGCAGCTTCCCGAGGCAGGGTCCTGGTAGCGGAAGTTACAATGAGCAGTTCTTC. Translation: CASSFPRQGPGSGSYNEQFF.

The chain joins TRBV27 to TRBJ1-5; D remains unclear. The V end was cut by 2 bases, the J end by 7 bases, with 9 bases between. Germline values: CDR1 MNHEY, CDR2 SMNVEV (reference sequence). The CDR3 spans 13 residues. The CDR3 here is CASSLNPRQPQHF. The CDR3 bases are TGTGCCAGCAGTTTAAACCCCCGGCAGCCCCAGCATTTT.

As to this clone: It is unclear where the CDR3 begins or ends on the DNA, so no DNA is shown, and the CDR3 is as TCRdb lists it. J is TRBJ2-1 and V is TRBV12-2; TRBD1 was called by the table and not checked on the DNA. TRBV12-2 is an annotated pseudogene. The CDR3 numbers 15 amino acids, ends counted. This chain's CDR3 is CASRFGQGAGNEQFF.

This clone showed up just a few times. This chain links TRBV6-1 with TRBJ1-1, with TRBD1 as a possible D gene (6 bases). This CDR3 comprises 14 residues. V was cut by 2 bases and J by 5 bases, with 12 bases left in between. The germline V gene has CDR1 MNHNS and CDR2 SASEGT. The CDR3 protein is CASSELSTGTEAFF. The DNA for the CDR3 is TGTGCCAGCAGTGAACTGTCCACAGGGACTGAAGCTTTCTTT.

This clone came up once. V usage is TRBV28 and J usage is TRBJ2-6, with 7 bases matching TRBD1. CDR1 is MDHEN, CDR2 SYDVKM, per germline. There are 16 residues in the CDR3. Trimming took 3 bases from V and 0 from J; bases not matched to a gene: 2. CDR3 DNA sequence: TGTGCCAGCAGTTTCAGGGGGACCTCTGGGGCCAACGTCCTGACTTTC. This gives the protein CASSFRGTSGANVLTF.

This clone was counted a single time. The chain joins TRBV21-1 to TRBJ2-7; the D segment call TRBD2 is taken from the table without a DNA check. TRBV21-1 is noted as a pseudogene. The CDR3 is 16 residues long. DNA of the CDR3: TGTGCCAGCAGCAAACCCCTTCGGGAGGTCCCCCACGAGCAGTACTTC. Protein product: CASSKPLREVPHEQYF.

The chain has TRBV29-1 and TRBJ1-4; 9 bases match TRBD1. The germline V gene has CDR1 SQVTM and CDR2 ANQGSEA. The CDR3 sequence is 16 residues long. V dropped 1 base and J dropped 8; count of bases not matched to a gene: 11. The CDR3 sequence is CSVEGGTGSFSEKLFF. The CDR3 coding sequence is TGCAGCGTTGAAGGCGGGACAGGGTCGTTTTCGGAAAAACTGTTTTTT. Looking up the rest from reference TRBV29-1 and TRBJ1-4 gives the full variable domain: SAVISQKPSRDICQRGTSLTIQCQVDSQVTMMFWYRQQPGQSLTLIATANQGSEATYESGFVIDKFPISRPNLTFSTLTVSNMSPEDSSIYLCSVEGGTGSFSEKLFFGSGTQLSVL.

The V call is TRBV7-2, the J call TRBJ2-3; 10 bases fit TRBD2. This CDR3 is 16 amino acids long. Germline V gene data show CDR1 as SGHTA and CDR2 as FQGNSA. V shed 5 bases and J 5 bases; nucleotides not matched to a gene: 10. The CDR3 protein is CASSRGSGRAGDTQYF. The CDR3, as DNA: TGTGCCAGCAGCCGTGGAAGCGGGAGGGCCGGAGATACGCAGTATTTT. Together with reference TRBV7-2 and TRBJ2-3, the CDR3 gives the full variable domain: GAGVSQSPSNKVTEKGKDVELRCDPISGHTALYWYRQSLGQGLEFLIYFQGNSAPDKSGLPSDRFSAERTGGSVSTLTIQRTQQEDSAVYLCASSRGSGRAGDTQYFGPGTRLTVL.

The chain joins TRBV7-8 to TRBJ1-5, with TRBD1 as a possible D gene (5 bases). V was shortened by 1 base and J by 4 bases, with 8 bases between the two germline ends. The CDR3 is made up of 14 amino acids. CDR1 and CDR2 (germline): SGHVS, FQNEAQ. The CDR3 nucleotides read TGTGCCAGCAGCTTAGTAGCAGGGAATCAGCCCCAGCATTTT. Its protein is CASSLVAGNQPQHF.

V usage is TRBV9 and J usage is TRBJ2-1, with 7 positions matching TRBD2. CDR3 length: 16 residues. Germline V lookup: CDR1 SGDLS, CDR2 YYNGEE. The V segment lost 3 bases and the J segment 2 bases; nucleotides outside the gene matches: 8. Written as DNA, the CDR3 is TGTGCCAGCAGCGAAAGCGGGGTCCAGACCTACAATGAGCAGTTCTTC. Encoded protein: CASSESGVQTYNEQFF.

This rearrangement joins TRBV6-6 to TRBJ1-1, with TRBD1 as a possible D gene (5 bases). Trimming left V 2 bases short and J 10 bases short, with 14 bases between. This CDR3 has 13 residues. Germline CDR1 MNHNY, CDR2 SVGAGI (reference sequence). The CDR3 loop is CASSYGTQGRAFF. For the CDR3, the DNA is TGTGCCAGCAGTTACGGTACCCAGGGTCGAGCTTTCTTT.

V is TRBV4-1 and J is TRBJ2-5, with 11 bases identical to TRBD2. Losses at the gene ends were 4 bases for V and 4 bases for J; bases not matched to a gene: 5. The CDR3 is 15 residues long. Germline lookup yields CDR1 MGHRA and CDR2 YSYEKL. As DNA, the CDR3 is TGCGCCAGCAGCCCTCAAGGGACTAGCGGAGAGACCCAGTACTTC. Translating gives CASSPQGTSGETQYF.